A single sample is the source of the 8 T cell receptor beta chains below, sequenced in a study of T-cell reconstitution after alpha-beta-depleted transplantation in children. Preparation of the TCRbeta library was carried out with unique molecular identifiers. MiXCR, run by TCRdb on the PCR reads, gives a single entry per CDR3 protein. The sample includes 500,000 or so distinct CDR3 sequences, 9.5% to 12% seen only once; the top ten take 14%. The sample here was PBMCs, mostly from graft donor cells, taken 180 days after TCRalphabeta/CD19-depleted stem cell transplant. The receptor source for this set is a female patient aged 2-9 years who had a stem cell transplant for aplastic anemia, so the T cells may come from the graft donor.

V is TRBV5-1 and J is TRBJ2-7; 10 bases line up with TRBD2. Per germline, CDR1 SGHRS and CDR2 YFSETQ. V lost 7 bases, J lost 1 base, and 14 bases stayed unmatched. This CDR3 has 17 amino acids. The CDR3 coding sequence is TGCGCCAGCGCCGCCGTTCATCTAGCGGGAGTTTCCTACGAGCAGTACGTC. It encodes CASAAVHLAGVSYEQYV.

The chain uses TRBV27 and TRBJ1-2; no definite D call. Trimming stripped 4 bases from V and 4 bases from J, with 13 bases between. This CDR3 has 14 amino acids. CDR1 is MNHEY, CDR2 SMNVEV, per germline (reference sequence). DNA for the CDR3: TGTGCCAGCAGTTCAAGGCCTACAGCCTATGGCTACACCTTC. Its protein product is CASSSRPTAYGYTF.

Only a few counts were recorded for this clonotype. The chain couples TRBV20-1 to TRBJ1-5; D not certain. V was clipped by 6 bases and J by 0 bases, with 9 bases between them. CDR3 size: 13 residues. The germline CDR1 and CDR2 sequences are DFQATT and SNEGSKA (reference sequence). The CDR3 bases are TGCAGTGCGAGGACGGATAGCAATCAGCCCCAGCATTTT. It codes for CSARTDSNQPQHF.

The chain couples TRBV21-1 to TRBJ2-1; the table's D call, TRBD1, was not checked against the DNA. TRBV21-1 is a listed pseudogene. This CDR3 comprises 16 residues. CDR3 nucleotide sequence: TGTGCCAGCAGCATTAACAGGGTTTCTCTACTCGATGAGCAGTTCTTC. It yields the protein CASSINRVSLLDEQFF.

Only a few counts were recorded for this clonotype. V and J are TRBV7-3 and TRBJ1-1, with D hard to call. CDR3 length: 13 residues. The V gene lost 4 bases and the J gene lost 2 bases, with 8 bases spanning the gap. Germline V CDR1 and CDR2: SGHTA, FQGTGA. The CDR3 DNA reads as TGTGCCAGCAGCTCAACATACAACACTGAAGCTTTCTTT. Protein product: CASSSTYNTEAFF.

The CDR3 loop is CSASSGYEQYF. As DNA, the CDR3 is TGCAGTGCTTCTAGCGGCTACGAGCAGTACTTC. The J gene is TRBJ2-7, the V gene TRBV20-1; 7 bases map to TRBD2. The CDR3 is made up of 11 amino acids. CDR1 is DFQATT and CDR2 is SNEGSKA in the germline V gene (reference sequence). V shed 5 bases, J shed 3 bases, and the junction held 1 base outside the gene matches.

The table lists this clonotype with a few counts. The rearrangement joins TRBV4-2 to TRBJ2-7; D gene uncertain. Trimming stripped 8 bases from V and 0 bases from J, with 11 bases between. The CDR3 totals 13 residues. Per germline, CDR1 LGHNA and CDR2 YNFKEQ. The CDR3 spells CASGPGRSYEQYF. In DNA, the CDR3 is TGTGCCAGCGGCCCTGGACGCTCCTACGAGCAGTACTTC.

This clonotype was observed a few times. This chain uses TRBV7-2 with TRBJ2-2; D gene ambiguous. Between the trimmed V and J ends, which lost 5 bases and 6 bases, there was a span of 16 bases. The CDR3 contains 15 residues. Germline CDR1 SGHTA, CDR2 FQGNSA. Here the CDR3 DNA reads TGTGCCAGCAGCCGCGACGCCTGGACGGCCGGGGAGCTGTTTTTT. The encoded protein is CASSRDAWTAGELFF.